The 16 T cell receptor beta chains listed next were all sequenced from one sample in a study of T cells in women clearing cervical HPV infection. The assay was immunoSEQ multiplex PCR, and TCRdb's table has in-frame clones only and misses some. The sample includes tens of thousands of clones. The sample taken for sequencing was blood buffy coat. The receptors here all came from a woman between 18 and 69 years old with a cervical HPV16 infection that either progressed to CIN3+ or cleared (not recorded which).

About this clone itself: The read stops 3 residues short of the end of the CDR3; the missing end is completed from the germline J gene. This chain uses TRBV30 with TRBJ2-4; D gene ambiguous. In germline, CDR1 is GTSNPN, CDR2 SVGIG (reference sequence). This CDR3 has 13 residues. The sequenced CDR3 bases are TGTGCCTGGAGTGTACGCACTAACTATGGT. It is translated as CAWSVRTNYG. The entire CDR3 protein is CAWSVRTNYGQYF.

CDR3 DNA, as far as it was read: TGTGCCAGCAGCCCCCAGGGGAACTATGGC. Translation: CASSPQGNYG. The whole CDR3 sequence is CASSPQGNYGYTF. This chain joins TRBV7-6 and TRBJ1-2; tentatively, D is TRBD1 (6 bases). The CDR3 end is not reached by the read, which stops 3 residues before it; the germline J gene fills it in. This CDR3 has 13 amino acids. V was shortened by 5 bases and J by 2 bases, with 9 bases between the two germline ends. Germline CDR1 SGHVS, CDR2 FNYEAQ.

Comment on this clone: The CDR3 end falls 3 residues outside the read, so it is completed with the germline J gene. The J gene is TRBJ1-6, the V gene TRBV7-9; D uncertain. Germline values: CDR1 SEHNR, CDR2 FQNEAQ (reference sequence). CDR3 length equals 13 residues. Between the trimmed V and J ends, which lost 5 bases and 7 bases, there was a span of 9 bases. The CDR3 protein is CASSHTQNSPLHF. The CDR3 DNA, read in part, is TGTGCCAGCAGCCATACACAGAATTCACCC.

A remark on this clone: Germline is not matched at one junction end, which may reflect a read error. Sequencing ends 3 residues short of the CDR3 end; the germline J gene provides the rest. J is TRBJ2-3 and V is TRBV4-2; TRBD2 matches 9 bases. Germline lookup yields CDR1 LGHNA and CDR2 YNFKEQ. This CDR3 has 16 residues. CDR3 DNA, as far as it was read: TGCGCCAGCAGCCAAGAAAGCGGGGGGTACACAGATACG. Its translation: CASSQESGGYTDT. The CDR3 as a whole reads CASSQESGGYTDTQYF.

Comments on this clone: The read stops 3 residues short of the end of the CDR3; the missing end is completed from the germline J gene. The rearrangement links TRBV2 to TRBJ2-5, with D possibly being TRBD1 or TRBD2 (5 bases each). This CDR3 is 13 amino acids long. With 7 bases removed from V and 5 bases from J, the gap between germline ends came to 14 bases. The germline V gene has CDR1 SNHLY and CDR2 FYNNEI. Incomplete CDR3 DNA: TGTGCCAGCAACTCCCTAGAGGGGGAGACC. Translated: CASNSLEGET. The CDR3, in full, reads CASNSLEGETQYF.

Details on this clone: The read falls 3 residues short of the CDR3 end, and the missing part is taken from the germline J gene. The rearrangement joins TRBV30 to TRBJ2-2; 9 nucleotides agree with TRBD1. This CDR3 is built from 17 residues. CDR1 is GTSNPN and CDR2 is SVGIG in the germline V gene (reference sequence). CDR3 DNA, as far as it was read: TGTGCCTGGAGTGTAGGACAGGGGTTCCTGGGTAATGAAAAG. Amino acid sequence: CAWSVGQGFLGNEK. The entire CDR3 protein is CAWSVGQGFLGNEKLFF.

To note about this clone: The read finishes 3 residues shy of the CDR3 end, and the germline J gene is used to complete it. The V and J genes are TRBV19 and TRBJ2-3; tentative D call: TRBD1 (6 bases). This CDR3 has 14 residues. The germline V gene encodes CDR1 LNHDA and CDR2 SQIVND (reference sequence). The ends were cut back, 3 bases at V and 1 base at J, with 8 bases in the middle. CDR3 DNA, as far as it was read: TGTGCCAGTAGTATGGACAGCCGCACAGATACG. Its protein is CASSMDSRTDT. The complete CDR3 reads CASSMDSRTDTQYF. Full variable domain (outside the CDR3, taken from reference TRBV19 and TRBJ2-3): DGGITQSPKYLFRKEGQNVTLSCEQNLNHDAMYWYRQDPGQGLRLIYYSQIVNDFQKGDIAEGYSVSREKKESFPLTVTSAQKNPTAFYLCASSMDSRTDTQYFGPGTRLTVL.

On this clone: The CDR3 is cut off 3 residues early in the read; its end comes from the germline J gene. The gene calls are TRBV12-3 or TRBV12-4 and TRBJ2-5, with 15 bases lining up with TRBD2. V lost 1 base and J lost 5; bases outside the gene matches: 5. The CDR3 runs to 17 residues. CDR3 protein: CASSLGTSGGARETQYF. The part of the CDR3 DNA that was read is TGTGCCAGCAGTTTAGGGACTAGCGGGGGGGCCAGGGAGACC.

Points on this clone: The observed sequence ends 3 residues before the CDR3 terminus, with the missing tail filled in from the germline J gene. The chain has TRBV6-2 or TRBV6-3 and TRBJ2-2, with 7 positions matching TRBD1. CDR3 length: 16 amino acids. Germline CDR1 reads MNHEY; CDR2 reads SVGEGT. V was pared by 4 bases and J by 2 bases, with 7 bases of the junction left unmatched. Here the CDR3 reads CASSSRQGKNTGELFF. CDR3 bases read: TGTGCCAGCAGTTCAAGACAGGGAAAAAACACCGGGGAG.

Details on this clone: The sequence runs out 3 residues before the end of the CDR3; the remainder is reconstructed from the germline J gene. The chain combines TRBV6-1 with TRBJ1-5; 9 bases match TRBD1. This CDR3 is built from 19 residues. CDR1 is MNHNS, CDR2 SASEGT, per germline. Trimming removed 2 bases from V and 3 bases from J; junction bases left unmatched: 14. The CDR3 bases that were read are TGTGCCAGCAGTGAATCGCCATTTACCGGACAGGGGTACAATCAGCCC. Its protein product is CASSESPFTGQGYNQP. The whole CDR3 protein reads CASSESPFTGQGYNQPQHF.

As for this clone: The read gets to within 3 residues of the CDR3 end, and the germline J gene fills in the rest. The chain couples TRBV20-1 to TRBJ2-3; perhaps TRBD2 as D (7 bases). Germline-derived CDR1 and CDR2 are DFQATT and SNEGSKA (reference sequence). The CDR3 covers 15 residues. CDR3 loop: CSARLAGANTKAQYF. The CDR3 bases that were read are TGCAGTGCGAGACTCGCGGGGGCCAATACGAAAGCG.

As for this clone: Read coverage stops 3 residues before the CDR3 terminus; the germline J gene supplies the remainder. The chain recombines TRBV6-2 or TRBV6-3 with TRBJ2-1; D gene uncertain. This CDR3 has 15 residues. V was cut by 2 bases and J by 2 bases, with 10 bases left in between. Germline V gives CDR1 MNHEY, CDR2 SVGEGT. The part of the CDR3 DNA that was read is TGTGCCAGCAGTTACGTCGCAGGAACCTACAATGAG. This translates into CASSYVAGTYNE. The complete CDR3 sequence is CASSYVAGTYNEQFF.

By frequency, this clone registers medium-sized. The read ends 3 residues shy of where the CDR3 ends; the end is completed using the germline J gene. The gene calls are TRBV7-2 and TRBJ2-3; 7 bases agree with TRBD1. Germline CDR1 reads SGHTA; CDR2 reads FQGNSA. J lost 2 bases, V lost 4 bases, and 6 bases had no gene match. The CDR3 is 15 amino acids. The CDR3 here is CASSSPGQPTDTQYF. The CDR3 DNA, read in part, is TGTGCCAGCAGCTCCCCGGGACAGCCCACAGATACG. The entire variable domain, with the rest obtained from reference TRBV7-2 and TRBJ2-3, is as follows: GAGVSQSPSNKVTEKGKDVELRCDPISGHTALYWYRQSLGQGLEFLIYFQGNSAPDKSGLPSDRFSAERTGGSVSTLTIQRTQQEDSAVYLCASSSPGQPTDTQYFGPGTRLTVL.

As regards this clone: The read halts 3 residues ahead of the CDR3 end, with the missing end drawn from the germline J gene. The rearrangement joins TRBV6-1 to TRBJ2-1; 10 bases fit TRBD2. J gave up 8 bases and V 4 bases, and 11 bases lay outside the gene matches. There are 16 residues in the CDR3. Germline V gene sequence: CDR1 MNHNS, CDR2 SASEGT. The part of the CDR3 DNA that was read is TGTGCCAGCAGTGGAATAGCGGGGGGCCCCTTTCATGAG. Translated, it gives CASSGIAGGPFHE. The complete CDR3 sequence is CASSGIAGGPFHEQFF.

On this clone: The sequence runs out 3 residues before the end of the CDR3; the remainder is reconstructed from the germline J gene. The chain recombines TRBV7-9 with TRBJ1-1; D is possibly TRBD1 (5 bases). Germline V gene lookup returns CDR1 SEHNR and CDR2 FQNEAQ (reference sequence). The CDR3 extends over 14 amino acids. The germline V and J ends were trimmed by 5 bases and 5 bases, with 15 bases remaining between them. CDR3 bases read: TGTGCCAGCAGCCGCTCTAGCGGGACGACTGAA. Its translation: CASSRSSGTTE. The entire CDR3 sequence reads CASSRSSGTTEAFF. Full variable domain (missing parts from reference TRBV7-9 and TRBJ1-1): DTGVSQNPRHKITKRGQNVTFRCDPISEHNRLYWYRQTLGQGPEFLTYFQNEAQLEKSRLLSDRFSAERPKGSFSTLEIQRTEQGDSAMYLCASSRSSGTTEAFFGQGTRLTVV.

With respect to this clone: The CDR3 extends 3 residues past the end of the read, so its final part is completed from the germline J gene. The chain couples TRBV28 to TRBJ2-7; 7 bases align to TRBD1. After removal of 8 bases from V and 3 bases from J, the junction contained 19 bases not matched to a gene. The CDR3 length is 17 residues. Germline loops: CDR1 MDHEN, CDR2 SYDVKM. This chain's CDR3 is CASSRTLQGGQLYEQYF. The CDR3 DNA, read in part, is TGTGCCAGCTCTCGTACACTACAAGGGGGACAGCTCTACGAG.